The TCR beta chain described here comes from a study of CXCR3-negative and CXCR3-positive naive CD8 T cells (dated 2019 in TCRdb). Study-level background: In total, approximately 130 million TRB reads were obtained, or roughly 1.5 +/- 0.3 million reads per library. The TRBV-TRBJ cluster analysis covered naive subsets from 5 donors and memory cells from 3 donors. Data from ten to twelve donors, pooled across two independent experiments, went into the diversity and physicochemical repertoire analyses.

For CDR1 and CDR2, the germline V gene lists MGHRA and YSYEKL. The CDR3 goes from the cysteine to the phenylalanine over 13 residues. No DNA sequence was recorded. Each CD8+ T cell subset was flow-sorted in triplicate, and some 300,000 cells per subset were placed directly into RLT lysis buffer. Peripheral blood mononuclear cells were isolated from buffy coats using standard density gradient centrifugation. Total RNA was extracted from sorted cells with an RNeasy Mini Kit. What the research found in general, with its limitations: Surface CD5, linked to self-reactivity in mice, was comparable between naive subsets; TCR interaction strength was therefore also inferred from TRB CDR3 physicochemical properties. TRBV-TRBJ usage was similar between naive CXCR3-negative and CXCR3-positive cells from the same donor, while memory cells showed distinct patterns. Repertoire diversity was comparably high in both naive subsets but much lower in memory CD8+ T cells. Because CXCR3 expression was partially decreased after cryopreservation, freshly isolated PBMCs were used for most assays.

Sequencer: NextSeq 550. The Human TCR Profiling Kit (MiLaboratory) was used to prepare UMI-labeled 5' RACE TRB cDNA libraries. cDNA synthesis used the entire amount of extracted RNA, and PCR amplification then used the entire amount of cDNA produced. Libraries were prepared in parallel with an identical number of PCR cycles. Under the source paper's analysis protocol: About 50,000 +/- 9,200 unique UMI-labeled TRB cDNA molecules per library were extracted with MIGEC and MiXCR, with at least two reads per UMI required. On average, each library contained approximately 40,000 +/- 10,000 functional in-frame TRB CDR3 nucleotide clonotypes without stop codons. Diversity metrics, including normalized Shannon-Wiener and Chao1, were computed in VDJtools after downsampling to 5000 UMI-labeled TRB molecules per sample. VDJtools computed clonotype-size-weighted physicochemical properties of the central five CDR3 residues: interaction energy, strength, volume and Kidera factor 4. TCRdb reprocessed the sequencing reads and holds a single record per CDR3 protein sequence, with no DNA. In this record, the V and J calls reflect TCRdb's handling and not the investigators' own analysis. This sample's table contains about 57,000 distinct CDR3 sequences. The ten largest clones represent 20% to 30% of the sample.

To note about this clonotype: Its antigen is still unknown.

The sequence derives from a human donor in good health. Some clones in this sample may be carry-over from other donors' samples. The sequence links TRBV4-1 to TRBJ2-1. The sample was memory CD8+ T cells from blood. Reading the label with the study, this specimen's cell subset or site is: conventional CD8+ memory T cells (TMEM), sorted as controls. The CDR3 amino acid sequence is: CASSQGTWDEQFF.